Listed below are T cell receptor beta chains from one sample, sequenced in a study of cytomegalovirus exposure and HLA in healthy donors. TCRdb's copy holds only in-frame clones and misses some; the assay was immunoSEQ multiplex PCR. The sample lists some 150,000 clones; roughly 89% were seen once. Material: PBMCs. The receptors originated from a woman between 18 and 29 years old in good health and CMV-seropositive. Each CDR3 is given with its conserved first and last residue. A D gene is named only where the DNA matches it firmly. A row's size may be missing; if present it is once, few, many or a size class.

v_gene: TRBV9
j_gene: TRBJ1-3
d_gene: NA
abundance: NA
CDR3aa: CASSEGQGTPGNTIYF
CDR3nt: TGTGCCAGCAGCGAGGGGCAGGGAACCCCTGGAAACACCATATATTTT

v_gene: TRBV11-1
j_gene: TRBJ2-1
d_gene: NA
abundance: NA
CDR3aa: CASSLAPQSEVEQFF
CDR3nt: TGTGCCAGCAGCTTAGCGCCCCAGTCCGAGGTTGAGCAGTTCTTC

v_gene: TRBV18
j_gene: TRBJ1-1
d_gene: NA
abundance: NA
CDR3aa: CASSPDQDTEAFF
CDR3nt: TGTGCCAGCTCACCAGATCAGGACACTGAAGCTTTCTTT

v_gene: TRBV7-2
j_gene: TRBJ2-3
d_gene: NA
abundance: NA
CDR3aa: CASSWRTDTQYF
CDR3nt: TGTGCCAGCAGCTGGAGGACAGATACGCAGTATTTT

v_gene: TRBV28
j_gene: TRBJ1-5
d_gene: TRBD1
abundance: NA
CDR3aa: CASRGQDNQPQHF
CDR3nt: TGTGCCAGCCGGGGACAGGATAATCAGCCCCAGCATTTT

v_gene: TRBV20-1
j_gene: TRBJ2-3
d_gene: NA
abundance: NA
CDR3aa: CSAGQTDTQYF
CDR3nt: TGCAGTGCAGGACAGACAGATACGCAGTATTTT

v_gene: TRBV5-6
j_gene: TRBJ2-1
d_gene: TRBD2
abundance: once
CDR3aa: CASSLVVSSGFYNEQFF
CDR3nt: TGTGCCAGCAGCTTGGTAGTTTCTAGCGGTTTCTACAATGAGCAGTTCTTC

v_gene: TRBV5-1
j_gene: TRBJ2-7
d_gene: TRBD2
abundance: NA
CDR3aa: CASSLFSSGSGPYEQYF
CDR3nt: TGCGCCAGCAGCTTGTTCTCTAGCGGGAGTGGTCCCTACGAGCAGTACTTC

v_gene: TRBV19
j_gene: TRBJ2-7
d_gene: NA
abundance: NA
CDR3aa: CASSKGDSYEQYF
CDR3nt: TGTGCCAGTAGTAAAGGGGACTCCTACGAGCAGTACTTC

v_gene: TRBV5-1
j_gene: TRBJ2-7
d_gene: TRBD2
abundance: NA
CDR3aa: CASGTSGRGAYEQYF
CDR3nt: TGCGCCAGCGGGACTAGCGGGAGAGGGGCCTACGAGCAGTACTTC

v_gene: TRBV28
j_gene: TRBJ1-5
d_gene: NA
abundance: NA
CDR3aa: CASSPMSPSNQPQHF
CDR3nt: TGTGCCAGCAGCCCCATGAGTCCCAGCAATCAGCCCCAGCATTTT

v_gene: TRBV2
j_gene: TRBJ2-1
d_gene: TRBD1
abundance: NA
CDR3aa: CASSPLGQGVNEQFF
CDR3nt: TGTGCCAGCAGTCCCCTGGGACAGGGGGTTAATGAGCAGTTCTTC

v_gene: TRBV4-1
j_gene: TRBJ2-1
d_gene: TRBD1
abundance: NA
CDR3aa: CASRRTGENEQFF
CDR3nt: TGCGCCAGCAGGAGGACAGGGGAAAATGAGCAGTTCTTC

v_gene: TRBV5-1
j_gene: TRBJ2-7
d_gene: TRBD2
abundance: NA
CDR3aa: CASSGGDAVSYEQYF
CDR3nt: TGCGCCAGCTCGGGAGGGGATGCGGTCTCCTACGAGCAGTACTTC

v_gene: TRBV4-2
j_gene: TRBJ2-2
d_gene: TRBD2
abundance: NA
CDR3aa: CASSQGLAGGDGELFF
CDR3nt: TGTGCCAGCAGCCAAGGACTAGCGGGAGGGGACGGGGAGCTGTTTTTT

v_gene: TRBV6-5
j_gene: TRBJ2-5
d_gene: TRBD2
abundance: NA
CDR3aa: CASSYWFGGRQETQYF
CDR3nt: TGTGCCAGCAGTTACTGGTTCGGCGGGAGGCAAGAGACCCAGTACTTC

v_gene: TRBV2
j_gene: TRBJ2-3
d_gene: NA
abundance: NA
CDR3aa: CASSEAQGTDTQYF
CDR3nt: TGTGCCAGCAGTGAAGCGCAGGGCACAGATACGCAGTATTTT

v_gene: TRBV9
j_gene: TRBJ2-1
d_gene: NA
abundance: NA
CDR3aa: CASSVRDNFFNEQFF
CDR3nt: TGTGCCAGCAGCGTGCGGGATAATTTCTTCAATGAGCAGTTCTTC

v_gene: TRBV11-2
j_gene: TRBJ2-7
d_gene: NA
abundance: NA
CDR3aa: CASSLTGTRGQYF
CDR3nt: TGTGCCAGCAGCCTAACAGGGACGCGAGGGCAGTACTTC

v_gene: TRBV29-1
j_gene: TRBJ1-4
d_gene: TRBD1
abundance: NA
CDR3aa: CSVEGTGFGKLFF
CDR3nt: TGCAGCGTTGAAGGGACAGGGTTTGGAAAACTGTTTTTT

v_gene: TRBV13
j_gene: TRBJ2-1
d_gene: NA
abundance: NA
CDR3aa: CASSLGAVNGGEQFF
CDR3nt: TGTGCCAGCAGCTTAGGAGCGGTTAACGGCGGTGAGCAGTTCTTC

v_gene: TRBV19
j_gene: TRBJ1-1
d_gene: NA
abundance: NA
CDR3aa: CASSPREGTTEAFF
CDR3nt: TGTGCCAGTAGTCCCCGGGAGGGGACTACTGAAGCTTTCTTT

v_gene: TRBV7-8
j_gene: TRBJ2-3
d_gene: NA
abundance: NA
CDR3aa: CASRGRFTDTQYF
CDR3nt: TGTGCCAGCCGCGGGCGGTTCACAGATACGCAGTATTTT

v_gene: TRBV5-4
j_gene: TRBJ2-5
d_gene: NA
abundance: NA
CDR3aa: CASSLDLLRETQYF
CDR3nt: TGTGCCAGCAGCTTGGATCTCCTTCGAGAGACCCAGTACTTC

v_gene: TRBV29-1
j_gene: TRBJ2-7
d_gene: TRBD2
abundance: NA
CDR3aa: CSVTGTSSYEQYF
CDR3nt: TGCAGCGTCACCGGGACTAGCTCCTACGAGCAGTACTTC

v_gene: TRBV7-2
j_gene: TRBJ2-1
d_gene: TRBD2
abundance: NA
CDR3aa: CASSREQRTSGILGEQFF
CDR3nt: TGTGCCAGCAGCCGAGAACAGCGGACTAGCGGGATTTTGGGGGAGCAGTTCTTC

v_gene: TRBV6-5
j_gene: TRBJ2-5
d_gene: TRBD2
abundance: NA
CDR3aa: CASSYRGLAGVETQYF
CDR3nt: TGTGCCAGCAGTTACCGGGGACTAGCGGGAGTAGAGACCCAGTACTTC

v_gene: TRBV21-1
j_gene: TRBJ2-1
d_gene: NA
abundance: NA
CDR3aa: CASSKYVRGQMAIDEQFF
CDR3nt: TGTGCCAGCAGCAAGTATGTTCGGGGACAGATGGCGATCGATGAGCAGTTCTTC

v_gene: TRBV18
j_gene: TRBJ2-7
d_gene: TRBD2
abundance: once
CDR3aa: CASSPTSGSYEQYF
CDR3nt: TGTGCCAGCTCCCCGACTAGCGGGAGCTACGAGCAGTACTTC

v_gene: TRBV10-3
j_gene: TRBJ2-2
d_gene: TRBD1
abundance: once
CDR3aa: CAISESRGQVNTGELFF
CDR3nt: TGTGCCATCAGTGAGTCGAGAGGACAGGTTAACACCGGGGAGCTGTTTTTT

v_gene: TRBV6-1
j_gene: TRBJ2-1
d_gene: TRBD2
abundance: NA
CDR3aa: CASSEQPSGRMDEQFF
CDR3nt: TGTGCCAGCAGTGAACAACCTAGCGGGAGAATGGATGAGCAGTTCTTC

v_gene: TRBV27
j_gene: TRBJ2-7
d_gene: NA
abundance: NA
CDR3aa: CASSPHGGPYEQYF
CDR3nt: TGTGCCAGCAGCCCACACGGCGGTCCCTACGAGCAGTACTTC

v_gene: TRBV12-5
j_gene: TRBJ2-7
d_gene: TRBD2
abundance: NA
CDR3aa: CASGLLAGVGEQYF
CDR3nt: TGTGCTAGTGGTTTGCTAGCGGGAGTAGGGGAGCAGTACTTC

v_gene: TRBV29-1
j_gene: TRBJ1-3
d_gene: NA
abundance: NA
CDR3aa: CSAKTGHDGNTIYF
CDR3nt: TGCAGCGCCAAGACGGGACACGATGGAAACACCATATATTTT

v_gene: TRBV29-1
j_gene: TRBJ1-2
d_gene: NA
abundance: NA
CDR3aa: CSVAAGWGYTF
CDR3nt: TGCAGCGTCGCGGCGGGTTGGGGCTACACCTTC

v_gene: TRBV11-2
j_gene: TRBJ2-1
d_gene: TRBD2
abundance: NA
CDR3aa: CASRSAVAGVYNEQFF
CDR3nt: TGTGCCAGCAGATCAGCTGTAGCGGGGGTCTACAATGAGCAGTTCTTC

v_gene: TRBV7-3
j_gene: TRBJ2-5
d_gene: NA
abundance: NA
CDR3aa: CASSLDQAQETQYF
CDR3nt: TGTGCCAGCAGCTTAGACCAGGCACAAGAGACCCAGTACTTC